This record covers a single TCR beta chain. The antigen remains unidentified. Profiling relied on immunoSEQ multiplex PCR, and the TCRdb table lists in-frame clones only, not all of them. In the table there are fewer than 250,000 clones, approximately 80% of which are singletons. The source of the sample is a study of cytomegalovirus exposure and HLA in healthy donors. Study-level points and caveats: Cytomegalovirus status was reportedly diagnosed by the classifier with high sensitivity and specificity. It was approximately 170 TCR beta chains that were listed as cytomegalovirus-associated.

The CDR3 spans 18 residues. V lost 1 base to trimming and J lost 5 bases; unmatched junction nucleotides: 11. Germline CDR1 is SGHRS and CDR2 is YFSETQ. The donors were part of the validation cohort, which consisted of 120 subjects and was separate from the first cohort of hundreds of subjects. The chain combines TRBV5-1 with TRBJ2-1, with TRBD2 identical over 11 bases. Sequenced input: PBMCs. The source is a woman aged 25 to 45 in good health and CMV-seropositive. The CDR3 coding sequence is TGCGCCAGCAGCTTGTACCTTAGCGGGAGGGAAAGGGACAATGAGCAGTTCTTC. Protein product: CASSLYLSGRERDNEQFF.